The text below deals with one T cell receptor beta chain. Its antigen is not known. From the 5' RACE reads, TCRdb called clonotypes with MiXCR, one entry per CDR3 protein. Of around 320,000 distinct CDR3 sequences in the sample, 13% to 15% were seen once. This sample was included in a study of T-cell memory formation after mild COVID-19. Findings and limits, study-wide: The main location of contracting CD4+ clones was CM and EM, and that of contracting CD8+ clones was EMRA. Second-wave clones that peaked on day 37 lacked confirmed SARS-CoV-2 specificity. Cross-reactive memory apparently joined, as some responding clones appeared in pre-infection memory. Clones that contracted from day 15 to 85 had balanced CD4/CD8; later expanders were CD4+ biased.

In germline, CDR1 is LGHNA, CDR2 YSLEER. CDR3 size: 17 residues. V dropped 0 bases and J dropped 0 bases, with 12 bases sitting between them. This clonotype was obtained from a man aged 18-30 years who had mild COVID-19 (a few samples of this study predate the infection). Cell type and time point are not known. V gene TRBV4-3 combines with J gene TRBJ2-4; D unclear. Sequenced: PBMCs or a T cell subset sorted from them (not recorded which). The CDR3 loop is CASSQEATELAKNIQYF. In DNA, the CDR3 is TGCGCCAGCAGCCAAGAAGCGACGGAGCTAGCCAAAAACATTCAGTACTTC.